A selection of T cell receptor beta chains follows, all from one sample in a study of post-analysis software for immune sequencing data. Via MiXCR, TCRdb re-called the PCR reads, giving one row per CDR3 protein. The repertoire holds 450,000 or so distinct CDR3 sequences, under 55% seen once, with over 10% in the top ten. The sequenced material came from blood. These receptors came from a girl aged 10-17 years with multiple sclerosis. Each CDR3 is given with its conserved first and last residue.

v_gene	CDR3aa
TRBV7-8	CASSLRDDSYEQYF
TRBV20-1	CSARDRGLEINEQFF
TRBV4-2	CASSPPNGQGGSYTF
TRBV20-1	CSARGTGEETQYF
TRBV7-9	CASSSGLAANNEQFF
TRBV12-3/TRBV12-4	CASSLGYGRGFVEQFF
TRBV7-9	CASSDSDSNNEQFF
TRBV5-5	CASSYSGTGDGYTF
TRBV9	CASSVRSGTPNEQFF
TRBV12-5	CASGQRTGVETQYF
TRBV12-3/TRBV12-4	CASSLAGQGAYEQYF
TRBV7-9	CASTLAGDCYNEQFF
TRBV5-1	CVSSLASGGNEQFF
TRBV10-2	CASSTRVGLYNEQFF
TRBV7-2	CASSSVASGGTWEREYF
TRBV7-8	CASSLEGTGAEAFF
TRBV7-2	CASSRSDGGETLYF
TRBV6-1	CASRADQPQHF
TRBV18	CASSPLLNRGDGEQYF
TRBV20-1	CSATGTGPYEQYF